The rows below give T cell receptor beta chains drawn from one sample of a study of cytomegalovirus exposure and HLA in healthy donors. The method was immunoSEQ multiplex PCR; TCRdb's version includes in-frame clones alone and lacks a portion of them. The table records 150,000 to 200,000 clones, 86% of them present only once. Source material: PBMCs. Receptor source: a woman aged 18-30 years in good health and CMV-seronegative. Each CDR3 is given with its conserved first and last residue. The order of the fields is clone size, J gene, D gene, V gene, CDR3 protein, CDR3 DNA. D genes are given only for firm matches. Where a row states a size, it is once, few, many or the class of an expanded clone; other rows omit it.

clone size: NA; J gene: TRBJ2-3; D gene: NA; V gene: TRBV6-4; CDR3 protein: CASSDRGWRDTQYF; CDR3 DNA: TGTGCCAGCAGTGACAGGGGGTGGCGAGATACGCAGTATTTT
clone size: NA; J gene: TRBJ1-1; D gene: TRBD1; V gene: TRBV30; CDR3 protein: CARGGGPGNTEAFF; CDR3 DNA: TGTGCCAGAGGAGGGGGCCCGGGGAACACTGAAGCTTTCTTT
clone size: NA; J gene: TRBJ2-7; D gene: TRBD1; V gene: TRBV18; CDR3 protein: CASSLQDRGHEQYF; CDR3 DNA: TGTGCCAGCTCTCTCCAAGACAGGGGTCACGAGCAGTACTTC
clone size: NA; J gene: TRBJ1-5; D gene: NA; V gene: TRBV4-1; CDR3 protein: CASSQGEYQPQHF; CDR3 DNA: TGCGCCAGCAGCCAAGGAGAGTATCAGCCCCAGCATTTT
clone size: NA; J gene: TRBJ2-3; D gene: TRBD2; V gene: TRBV6-5; CDR3 protein: CASRLAGSTDTQYF; CDR3 DNA: TGTGCCAGCCGGCTAGCGGGAAGCACAGATACGCAGTATTTT
clone size: once; J gene: TRBJ1-3; D gene: TRBD1; V gene: TRBV30; CDR3 protein: CAWNPKGGTGGNTIYF; CDR3 DNA: TGTGCCTGGAACCCAAAGGGGGGGACAGGTGGAAACACCATATATTTT
clone size: NA; J gene: TRBJ2-1; D gene: TRBD2; V gene: TRBV12-5; CDR3 protein: CASGKGLAGGGGLNEQFF; CDR3 DNA: TGTGCTAGTGGTAAAGGACTAGCGGGAGGTGGGGGGTTAAATGAGCAGTTCTTC
clone size: NA; J gene: TRBJ1-2; D gene: NA; V gene: TRBV18; CDR3 protein: CASSPDSKSANYGYTF; CDR3 DNA: TGTGCCAGCTCACCGGACAGCAAATCCGCTAACTATGGCTACACCTTC
clone size: NA; J gene: TRBJ2-7; D gene: NA; V gene: TRBV27; CDR3 protein: CASSFSQVTSYEQYF; CDR3 DNA: TGTGCCAGCAGTTTCTCACAGGTCACCTCCTACGAGCAGTACTTC
clone size: NA; J gene: TRBJ1-2; D gene: TRBD1; V gene: TRBV13; CDR3 protein: CASSLVGGQGAYGYTF; CDR3 DNA: TGTGCCAGCAGCTTAGTAGGAGGACAGGGGGCGTATGGCTACACCTTC
clone size: NA; J gene: TRBJ1-2; D gene: NA; V gene: TRBV7-9; CDR3 protein: CASSHKSGAAETNYGYTF; CDR3 DNA: TGTGCCAGCAGCCACAAGTCCGGAGCGGCAGAGACCAACTATGGCTACACCTTC
clone size: NA; J gene: TRBJ1-5; D gene: NA; V gene: TRBV6-5; CDR3 protein: CASSYSEGGQPQHF; CDR3 DNA: TGTGCCAGCAGTTACTCCGAAGGCGGTCAGCCCCAGCATTTT
clone size: NA; J gene: TRBJ2-3; D gene: NA; V gene: TRBV7-6; CDR3 protein: CASSLTTATDTQYF; CDR3 DNA: TGTGCCAGCAGCTTAACGACAGCCACAGATACGCAGTATTTT
clone size: NA; J gene: TRBJ2-7; D gene: NA; V gene: TRBV27; CDR3 protein: CASSLGSEQYF; CDR3 DNA: TGTGCCAGCAGTTTAGGCTCCGAGCAGTACTTC
clone size: NA; J gene: TRBJ1-2; D gene: TRBD1; V gene: TRBV6-5; CDR3 protein: CASSYTEQGARYGYTF; CDR3 DNA: TGTGCCAGCAGTTACACGGAACAGGGGGCGCGTTATGGCTACACCTTC